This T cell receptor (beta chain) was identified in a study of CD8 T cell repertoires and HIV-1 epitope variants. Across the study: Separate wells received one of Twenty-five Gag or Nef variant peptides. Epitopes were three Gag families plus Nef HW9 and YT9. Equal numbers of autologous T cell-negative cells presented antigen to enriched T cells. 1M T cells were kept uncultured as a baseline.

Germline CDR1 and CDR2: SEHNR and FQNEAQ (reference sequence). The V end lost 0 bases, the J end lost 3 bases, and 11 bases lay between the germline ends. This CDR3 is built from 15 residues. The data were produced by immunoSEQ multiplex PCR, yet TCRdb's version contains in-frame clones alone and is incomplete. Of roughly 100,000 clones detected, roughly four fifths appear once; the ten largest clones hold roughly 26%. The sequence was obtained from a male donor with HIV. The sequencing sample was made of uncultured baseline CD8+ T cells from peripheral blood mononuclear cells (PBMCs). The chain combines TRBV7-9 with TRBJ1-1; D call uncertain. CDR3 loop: CASSLALSGDTEAFF. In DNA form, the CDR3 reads TGTGCCAGCAGCTTAGCTCTCTCTGGGGACACTGAAGCTTTCTTT.